These T cell receptor beta chains were read from a single sample in a study of T-cell reconstitution after alpha-beta-depleted transplantation in children. A single record per CDR3 protein comes from TCRdb applying MiXCR to the PCR reads. The sample lists roughly 400,000 distinct CDR3 sequences; approximately 20% were seen once. Sequenced material: PBMCs from the stem cell graft donor, taken from the stem cell graft. The source is a human donor who donated a stem cell graft to a child with acute myeloid leukemia. The CDR3 runs from the conserved cysteine through the conserved F or W. D genes are given only for firm matches. Size is omitted from some rows. Given values are once, few, many or a class for expanded clones.

v_gene	d_gene	j_gene	abundance	CDR3aa	CDR3nt
TRBV20-1	TRBD2	TRBJ2-7	many	CSARDSPAGSYEQYF	TGCAGTGCTAGAGATTCACCAGCGGGGAGCTACGAGCAGTACTTC
TRBV4-1	-	TRBJ2-7	-	CASSHGTETYEQYF	TGCGCCAGCAGCCACGGGACCGAAACCTACGAGCAGTACTTC
TRBV29-1	-	TRBJ1-1	few	CSVEQGRTEAFF	TGCAGCGTTGAACAGGGGAGGACTGAAGCTTTCTTT
TRBV3-1	-	TRBJ2-7	-	CASSQNAGSYEQYF	TGTGCCAGCAGCCAAAATGCGGGATCCTACGAGCAGTACTTC
TRBV15	TRBD2	TRBJ2-3	few	CATRPGLAADTQYF	TGTGCCACCCGACCGGGACTAGCTGCGGATACGCAGTATTTT
TRBV2	TRBD2	TRBJ2-1	few	CASNPGLAIRNEQFF	TGTGCCAGCAATCCGGGACTAGCGATCCGGAATGAGCAGTTCTTC
TRBV4-1	-	TRBJ2-1	few	CASSQDPRLATTGQFF	TGCGCCAGCAGCCAAGATCCCCGGCTAGCAACCACAGGGCAGTTCTTC
TRBV28	TRBD1	TRBJ2-7	few	CAIRTGTGYEQYF	TGTGCCATCCGAACCGGGACAGGGTACGAGCAGTACTTC
TRBV20-1	-	TRBJ2-1	-	CSPTEYNEQFF	TGCAGTCCAACGGAATACAATGAGCAGTTCTTC
TRBV12-3/TRBV12-4	TRBD1	TRBJ1-2	few	CASSPYRGKGYTF	TGTGCCAGCAGCCCTTACAGGGGTAAGGGCTACACCTTC
TRBV27	TRBD1	TRBJ2-7	-	CASSPRDRDDYEQYF	TGTGCCAGCAGCCCCCGGGACAGGGACGACTACGAGCAGTACTTC
TRBV3-1	TRBD2	TRBJ2-7	many	CASSQVVGLAGGEQYF	TGTGCCAGCAGCCAAGTTGTCGGACTAGCGGGGGGCGAGCAGTACTTC
TRBV7-9	-	TRBJ1-2	-	CASSLAGGNYGYTF	TGTGCCAGCAGCTTAGCCGGGGGCAACTATGGCTACACCTTC
TRBV5-6	-	TRBJ2-2	few	CASTLWLAHYTGELFF	TGTGCCAGCACCCTTTGGCTAGCGCACTACACCGGGGAGCTGTTTTTT
TRBV12-3/TRBV12-4	-	TRBJ1-4	-	CASRGRTTNEKLFF	TGTGCCAGCAGAGGGAGAACAACTAATGAAAAACTGTTTTTT